This T cell receptor (beta chain) derives from a study of CD4+ T cells in melanoma. Assay used: immunoSEQ multiplex PCR; TCRdb lists only in-frame clones, some missing. The table has about 11,000 clones, 60% to 80% seen once; the top ten hold roughly 10%. Germline lookup yields CDR1 MGHRA and CDR2 YSYEKL. V was pared by 2 bases and J by 6 bases, with 22 bases between. The CDR3 covers 17 residues. Specimen: cells from a culture (not recorded whether cultured in vitro). The chain links TRBV4-1 to TRBJ1-1, with D maybe TRBD1 (6 bases). This sequence originates from a human donor with melanoma. The CDR3 loop reads CASSQIQGTKGPPEAFF. Here the CDR3 DNA reads TGCGCCAGCAGCCAAATTCAAGGGACAAAAGGACCCCCTGAAGCTTTCTTT.